Listed below are T cell receptor beta chains from one sample, sequenced in a study of metastatic and nonmetastatic thyroid tumors. TCRdb called clones again from the PCR reads with MiXCR. The table includes fewer than 40,000 clones, roughly 35% detected once. Sample: tumor tissue. These receptors originate from a female donor with papillary thyroid cancer or a benign thyroid nodule (not recorded which). Some clones in this sample may be carry-over from other donors' samples. Both conserved end residues are part of each CDR3. Fields, in order: J gene, V gene, CDR3 protein.

TRBJ2-5,TRBV4-2,CASSQAAGTGQETQYF
TRBJ1-2,TRBV6-1,CASSELYSPNYGYTF
TRBJ1-3,TRBV12-3/TRBV12-4,CASSLEGDTIYF
TRBJ2-1,TRBV19,CASRLGPGAVNNEQFF
TRBJ2-7,TRBV7-9,CASSLGHRYEQYF
TRBJ2-7,TRBV19,CASSIGSAANEQYF
TRBJ2-3,TRBV6-5,CASSYLGDRPVDTQYF
TRBJ1-2,TRBV19,CASTPRGGYGYTF
TRBJ2-7,TRBV6-2/TRBV6-3,CASTYLGPNSYEQYF
TRBJ2-2,TRBV19,CASSIGSGSTGELFF
TRBJ2-6,TRBV30,CAWRRSGSGANVLTF
TRBJ2-7,TRBV6-1,CASSTFQSNYEQYF
TRBJ2-1,TRBV6-5,CASSSGSGTSYNEQFF
TRBJ2-1,TRBV2,CASSWSGSTYNEQFF
TRBJ2-3,TRBV24-1,CATTSGQGSGLKAGTDTQYF
TRBJ2-7,TRBV6-1,CASNNLRTGSYEQYF
TRBJ2-1,TRBV19,CASSNQGARYNEQFF
TRBJ1-6,TRBV7-2,CASSLAPGRIMKPLHF
TRBJ1-2,TRBV2,CASSEAALNYGYTF
TRBJ1-1,TRBV6-1,CASTPKANTEAFF
TRBJ2-7,TRBV28,CASSLQIRDIVSYEQYF
TRBJ2-5,TRBV28,CASKTLGMFESGETQYF
TRBJ2-7,TRBV12-5,CASGLVNAYEQYF
TRBJ1-3,TRBV10-3,CVTRRTDGNTIYF
TRBJ2-6,TRBV6-1,CASSSAGVPGANVLTF
TRBJ2-7,TRBV6-2/TRBV6-3,CASIQTGTGSYEQYF
TRBJ2-3,TRBV30,CAWGSSTDTQYF
TRBJ1-1,TRBV6-1,CASSEGQENTEAFF
TRBJ2-2,TRBV10-2,CASRQGVDTGELFF
TRBJ1-2,TRBV28,CASSPGQGLGYTF
TRBJ1-2,TRBV6-5,CASSDSKLGSNYGYTF
TRBJ1-2,TRBV5-1,CASSLQITAGYTF
TRBJ2-5,TRBV2,CASSEGAGGGETQYF
TRBJ1-2,TRBV6-1,CASKEGFNYGYTF
TRBJ2-3,TRBV5-6,CASSPIGSGRYADTQYF
TRBJ2-4,TRBV4-1,CASSNLTSGQNIQYF
TRBJ2-1,TRBV27,CASSWGAGASSYNEQFF
TRBJ2-7,TRBV6-5,CASSYRGYEQYF
TRBJ2-6,TRBV27,CASRPGLRYSGANVLTF
TRBJ1-2,TRBV4-1,CASSQEGTPEGGYTF
TRBJ1-4,TRBV10-2,CASSPRQTNEKLFF
TRBJ2-5,TRBV7-9,CASSLSAGPQETQYF
TRBJ1-6,TRBV6-4,CASSAQGLLSPLHF
TRBJ2-5,TRBV7-3,CASRPGLAEGETQYF
TRBJ2-2,TRBV20-1,CSALLLANTGGLFF
TRBJ2-1,TRBV20-1,CSARGLGLDREQFF